What follows describes a single TCR beta chain. Which antigen it targets is not known. No much larger clone exists at a distance of one base, and base qualities are not known. V lost 3 bases and J lost 8 bases; the stretch between them is 19 bases long. CDR1 and CDR2 are drawn from the germline V gene: SGHTA, FQGNSA. The CDR3 runs 15 amino acids, cysteine and phenylalanine included. CDR3 DNA is the only sequence kept; it has 45 bases, read in frame from the first base. The record originates from a study of blood T cell repertoires in COVID-19 (dated by TCRdb to 2018 to 2021). The study in broad terms: Samples covering the acute and convalescent phases of COVID-19 were provided by collaborators in the United States, Italy and Spain. The samples were drawn from the first 160 participants of the ongoing ImmuneRACE study and from roughly 1,300 subjects provided by 6 global collaborators. The repertoires were released in a freely available public database intended as a resource for research on the immune response to SARS-CoV-2. A de-identified subject ID, COVID-19 status, age in years and sex were almost always included in the sample metadata. The material from the prospective study consisted of cDNA or gDNA derived from T cells, B-cell-depleted T cells, or PBMCs. HLA class I and class II types, where available, came from metadata supplied by the sample provider rather than from assay-based typing. Deeply sampled blood TCRbeta repertoires from subjects exposed to, actively infected with, or recovered from COVID-19 were included in the dataset. Paper-wide results and their limitations: How much clinical and demographic metadata was included differed by source and by participant, and the metadata was provided uncurated.

At one collaborating source in Seattle, patients were enrolled during active infection and were followed longitudinally through the course of disease. The collaborating institutions used their own protocols to collect whole blood in K2EDTA tubes. For TCRbeta analysis, collaborators shipped samples as frozen whole blood, isolated PBMCs, or DNA extracted from either of those sample types. The immunoSEQ Assay, a bias-controlled multiplex PCR, was used to amplify TCRbeta CDR3 regions from genomic DNA. Under the source paper's analysis protocol: The number of nucleated cells in each sample was estimated by amplification of reference gene primers within the assay. To quantify the absolute abundance of each unique TCRbeta CDR3 rearrangement, sequence reads were collapsed and filtered. Productive Simpson clonality was computed per sample as the square root of Simpson's diversity index over productive rearrangements. What TCRdb holds here is the immuneACCESS table cut down to in-frame rearrangements. Part of the clones is not present; checked against another copy, under half of the missing clones reflect an unresolved V gene, and the others are unexplained. V and J calls and clone size follow that table, whereas D and trimming were derived from the DNA. The sample table lists under 60,000 clones, about 87% of them with a count of one. The top ten constitute about 6.5% of the sample.

This chain is built from TRBV7-2 and TRBJ1-2, with TRBD1 tentatively as D gene (5 bases match). The receptor comes from an older woman with COVID-19, enrolled during active disease. Input material: peripheral blood. The CDR3 here reads CASSFASSTVRGYTF. The DNA sequence is TGTGCCAGCAGCTTTGCAAGCTCGACAGTTCGGGGCTACACCTTC.